The rows below give T cell receptor beta chains drawn from one sample of a study of blood T cell repertoires in COVID-19. Clones were sequenced by immunoSEQ multiplex PCR, and TCRdb holds only the in-frame ones, with some missing. The sample consists of 150,000 or so clones, 85% to 90% of them appearing once. Sequenced material: peripheral blood. The receptors were sampled from a man aged 60-69 years with active or convalescent COVID-19. Each CDR3 is given with its conserved first and last residue. Fields, in order: D gene, J gene, clone size, V gene, CDR3 protein, CDR3 DNA. D genes are given only for firm matches. Size is omitted from some rows. Given values are once, few, many or a class for expanded clones.

NA	TRBJ1-5	NA	TRBV5-6	CASSRTANQPQHF	TGTGCCAGCAGCCGGACAGCCAATCAGCCCCAGCATTTT
NA	TRBJ2-7	NA	TRBV6-4	CASSIQGDEQYF	TGTGCCAGCAGTATACAGGGCGACGAGCAGTACTTC
TRBD1	TRBJ1-2	NA	TRBV18	CASSPDTGGDTF	TGTGCCAGCTCACCCGACACAGGGGGGGACACCTTC
NA	TRBJ2-7	NA	TRBV10-3	CAISEWQGPYEQYF	TGTGCCATCAGTGAATGGCAGGGGCCCTACGAGCAGTACTTC
NA	TRBJ2-1	NA	TRBV2	CALPNEQFF	TGTGCCCTTCCTAATGAGCAGTTCTTC
TRBD1	TRBJ1-6	NA	TRBV28	CASSPGDRLNSPLHF	TGTGCCAGCAGTCCAGGGGACAGGCTAAATTCACCCCTCCACTTT
TRBD1	TRBJ1-1	NA	TRBV25-1	CASSERGQWSTEAFF	TGTGCCAGCAGTGAACGGGGACAGTGGAGCACTGAAGCTTTCTTT
TRBD1	TRBJ2-7	NA	TRBV24-1	CATSGTGGTYEQYF	TGTGCCACCAGTGGGACAGGGGGGACCTACGAGCAGTACTTC
TRBD2	TRBJ2-2	NA	TRBV9	CASSVGGDTGELFF	TGTGCCAGCAGCGTTGGGGGGGACACCGGGGAGCTGTTTTTT
TRBD1	TRBJ1-2	NA	TRBV7-3	CASSLLGQAWGYTF	TGTGCCAGCAGCCTATTGGGACAGGCTTGGGGCTACACCTTC
NA	TRBJ1-2	NA	TRBV7-3	CASLIAEYTF	TGTGCCAGCCTGATTGCCGAGTACACCTTC
NA	TRBJ2-6	NA	TRBV7-3	CASSLQASGANVLTF	TGTGCCAGCAGCCTCCAAGCCTCTGGGGCCAACGTCCTGACTTTC
NA	TRBJ2-5	NA	TRBV4-3	CASSRESGSQETQYF	TGCGCCAGCAGCCGTGAAAGCGGCTCCCAAGAGACCCAGTACTTC
TRBD1	TRBJ1-2	NA	TRBV4-3	CASSQGGAGQGAYTF	TGCGCCAGCAGCCAAGGAGGGGCCGGACAGGGGGCCTACACCTTC
TRBD1	TRBJ1-1	NA	TRBV7-8	CASSLRDRGSEAFF	TGTGCCAGCAGCTTAAGAGACAGGGGCTCTGAAGCTTTCTTT
TRBD2	TRBJ2-5	NA	TRBV2	CASSAASGAPQETQYF	TGTGCCAGCAGTGCGGCTAGCGGGGCCCCCCAAGAGACCCAGTACTTC
NA	TRBJ1-3	NA	TRBV7-9	CASSRIVTEFGNTIYF	TGTGCCAGCAGCCGGATAGTCACAGAGTTTGGAAACACCATATATTTT
NA	TRBJ1-1	NA	TRBV18	CATASQGGSTEAFF	TGTGCCACCGCCAGCCAAGGGGGTAGCACTGAAGCTTTCTTT
NA	TRBJ1-2	NA	TRBV19	CASSIGGVYGYTF	TGTGCCAGTAGTATAGGGGGGGTGTATGGCTACACCTTC
NA	TRBJ1-1	NA	TRBV25-1	CASTETGRNTEAFF	TGTGCCAGCACTGAAACAGGCAGGAACACTGAAGCTTTCTTT
NA	TRBJ1-1	once	TRBV28	CASSPIPQQKNTEAFF	TGTGCCAGCAGTCCAATTCCTCAACAGAAGAACACTGAAGCTTTCTTT
TRBD1	TRBJ1-2	NA	TRBV5-1	CASSQMTGSADGYTF	TGCGCCAGCAGCCAAATGACAGGGTCAGCGGATGGCTACACCTTC
TRBD1	TRBJ1-2	few	TRBV15	CATSRGGTGPNYGYTF	TGTGCCACCAGCAGAGGAGGGACAGGGCCTAACTATGGCTACACCTTC
NA	TRBJ2-5	NA	TRBV18	CASSRQVRETQYF	TGTGCCAGCTCACGACAGGTGAGGGAGACCCAGTACTTC
TRBD1	TRBJ1-1	NA	TRBV28	CASSPTGGGGETEAFF	TGTGCCAGCAGTCCGACAGGGGGAGGAGGTGAAACTGAAGCTTTCTTT
NA	TRBJ2-4	NA	TRBV7-9	CASSPLTPNPQNIQYF	TGTGCCAGCAGCCCCCTGACACCGAACCCTCAAAACATTCAGTACTTC
NA	TRBJ2-1	once	TRBV2	CASGGEEGAYNEQFF	TGTGCCAGCGGAGGGGAAGAAGGGGCCTACAATGAGCAGTTCTTC
NA	TRBJ1-1	NA	TRBV15	CATSRAPKGFAEAFF	TGTGCCACCAGCAGAGCCCCGAAGGGGTTCGCTGAAGCTTTCTTT
NA	TRBJ2-2	NA	TRBV7-3	CASNNRGTGELFF	TGTGCCAGCAACAATCGTGGCACCGGGGAGCTGTTTTTT
NA	TRBJ2-7	NA	TRBV3-1/TRBV3-2	CASSQGAIGAYEQYF	TGTGCCAGCAGCCAAGGGGCCATAGGGGCATACGAGCAGTACTTC
TRBD1	TRBJ1-2	NA	TRBV7-8	CASSDKTGTGTNYGYTF	TGTGCCAGCAGCGATAAGACCGGGACAGGAACAAACTATGGCTACACCTTC
NA	TRBJ1-2	once	TRBV6-5	CASRVGSYGYTF	TGTGCCAGCAGAGTAGGGAGCTATGGCTACACCTTC
NA	TRBJ1-4	NA	TRBV9	CASSVGATNEKLFF	TGTGCCAGCAGCGTAGGAGCAACTAATGAAAAACTGTTTTTT
NA	TRBJ1-3	NA	TRBV6-1	CASSEGAGRKDTIYF	TGTGCCAGCAGTGAAGGCGCAGGGAGGAAAGACACCATATATTTT
NA	TRBJ2-3	NA	TRBV21-1	CASDTEKRFTDTQYF	TGTGCCAGCGACACGGAGAAGCGGTTCACAGATACGCAGTATTTT
NA	TRBJ2-7	NA	TRBV27	CASGALQGISYEQYF	TGTGCCAGCGGAGCCCTGCAGGGGATCTCCTACGAGCAGTACTTC
NA	TRBJ1-5	NA	TRBV24-1	CATSDQRNSNQPQHF	TGTGCCACCAGTGACCAGCGGAATAGCAATCAGCCCCAGCATTTT
TRBD1	TRBJ2-2	NA	TRBV24-1	CATSDLTRQGTGELFF	TGTGCCACCAGTGACCTAACTAGACAGGGTACCGGGGAGCTGTTTTTT